This T cell receptor beta chain stems from a study of persistence of HIV-infected CD4 T cells. Sequencing used immunoSEQ version 4 in survey mode. Method: immunoSEQ multiplex PCR; TCRdb's copy keeps in-frame clones and lacks some. The sample has 20,000 to 25,000 clones, less than 85% seen once; the top ten hold less than 2%. V lost 4 bases to trimming and J lost 2 bases; unmatched junction nucleotides: 4. CDR3 size: 16 residues. Germline values: CDR1 LNHDA, CDR2 SQIVND (reference sequence). In regard to this clone: Its cognate antigen is unknown.

The stimulus was an HIV-1 Gag 15-mer peptide pool, about 1.1 ug/peptide/mL. Responding CD4+ T cells were sorted by upregulation of both CD40 ligand and CD69. Inclusion required CMV-positive serology and CD4+ counts above 400 cells/uL. For less than 20 hours, CD8-depleted PBMCs received anti-CD28/CD49d costimulation, a CD40-blocking antibody and enfuvirtide. The specimen was CD4+ T cells sorted from PBMCs after approximately 19-hour stimulation, collected from a patient who received antiretroviral therapy. This receptor was identified in an adult man with HIV who was CMV-seropositive. V is TRBV19 and J is TRBJ2-1, with TRBD1 matching over 11 bases. CDR3 loop: CASSNRDRGTYNEQFF. CDR3 bases: TGTGCCAGTAGTAACCGGGACAGGGGGACCTACAATGAGCAGTTCTTC.